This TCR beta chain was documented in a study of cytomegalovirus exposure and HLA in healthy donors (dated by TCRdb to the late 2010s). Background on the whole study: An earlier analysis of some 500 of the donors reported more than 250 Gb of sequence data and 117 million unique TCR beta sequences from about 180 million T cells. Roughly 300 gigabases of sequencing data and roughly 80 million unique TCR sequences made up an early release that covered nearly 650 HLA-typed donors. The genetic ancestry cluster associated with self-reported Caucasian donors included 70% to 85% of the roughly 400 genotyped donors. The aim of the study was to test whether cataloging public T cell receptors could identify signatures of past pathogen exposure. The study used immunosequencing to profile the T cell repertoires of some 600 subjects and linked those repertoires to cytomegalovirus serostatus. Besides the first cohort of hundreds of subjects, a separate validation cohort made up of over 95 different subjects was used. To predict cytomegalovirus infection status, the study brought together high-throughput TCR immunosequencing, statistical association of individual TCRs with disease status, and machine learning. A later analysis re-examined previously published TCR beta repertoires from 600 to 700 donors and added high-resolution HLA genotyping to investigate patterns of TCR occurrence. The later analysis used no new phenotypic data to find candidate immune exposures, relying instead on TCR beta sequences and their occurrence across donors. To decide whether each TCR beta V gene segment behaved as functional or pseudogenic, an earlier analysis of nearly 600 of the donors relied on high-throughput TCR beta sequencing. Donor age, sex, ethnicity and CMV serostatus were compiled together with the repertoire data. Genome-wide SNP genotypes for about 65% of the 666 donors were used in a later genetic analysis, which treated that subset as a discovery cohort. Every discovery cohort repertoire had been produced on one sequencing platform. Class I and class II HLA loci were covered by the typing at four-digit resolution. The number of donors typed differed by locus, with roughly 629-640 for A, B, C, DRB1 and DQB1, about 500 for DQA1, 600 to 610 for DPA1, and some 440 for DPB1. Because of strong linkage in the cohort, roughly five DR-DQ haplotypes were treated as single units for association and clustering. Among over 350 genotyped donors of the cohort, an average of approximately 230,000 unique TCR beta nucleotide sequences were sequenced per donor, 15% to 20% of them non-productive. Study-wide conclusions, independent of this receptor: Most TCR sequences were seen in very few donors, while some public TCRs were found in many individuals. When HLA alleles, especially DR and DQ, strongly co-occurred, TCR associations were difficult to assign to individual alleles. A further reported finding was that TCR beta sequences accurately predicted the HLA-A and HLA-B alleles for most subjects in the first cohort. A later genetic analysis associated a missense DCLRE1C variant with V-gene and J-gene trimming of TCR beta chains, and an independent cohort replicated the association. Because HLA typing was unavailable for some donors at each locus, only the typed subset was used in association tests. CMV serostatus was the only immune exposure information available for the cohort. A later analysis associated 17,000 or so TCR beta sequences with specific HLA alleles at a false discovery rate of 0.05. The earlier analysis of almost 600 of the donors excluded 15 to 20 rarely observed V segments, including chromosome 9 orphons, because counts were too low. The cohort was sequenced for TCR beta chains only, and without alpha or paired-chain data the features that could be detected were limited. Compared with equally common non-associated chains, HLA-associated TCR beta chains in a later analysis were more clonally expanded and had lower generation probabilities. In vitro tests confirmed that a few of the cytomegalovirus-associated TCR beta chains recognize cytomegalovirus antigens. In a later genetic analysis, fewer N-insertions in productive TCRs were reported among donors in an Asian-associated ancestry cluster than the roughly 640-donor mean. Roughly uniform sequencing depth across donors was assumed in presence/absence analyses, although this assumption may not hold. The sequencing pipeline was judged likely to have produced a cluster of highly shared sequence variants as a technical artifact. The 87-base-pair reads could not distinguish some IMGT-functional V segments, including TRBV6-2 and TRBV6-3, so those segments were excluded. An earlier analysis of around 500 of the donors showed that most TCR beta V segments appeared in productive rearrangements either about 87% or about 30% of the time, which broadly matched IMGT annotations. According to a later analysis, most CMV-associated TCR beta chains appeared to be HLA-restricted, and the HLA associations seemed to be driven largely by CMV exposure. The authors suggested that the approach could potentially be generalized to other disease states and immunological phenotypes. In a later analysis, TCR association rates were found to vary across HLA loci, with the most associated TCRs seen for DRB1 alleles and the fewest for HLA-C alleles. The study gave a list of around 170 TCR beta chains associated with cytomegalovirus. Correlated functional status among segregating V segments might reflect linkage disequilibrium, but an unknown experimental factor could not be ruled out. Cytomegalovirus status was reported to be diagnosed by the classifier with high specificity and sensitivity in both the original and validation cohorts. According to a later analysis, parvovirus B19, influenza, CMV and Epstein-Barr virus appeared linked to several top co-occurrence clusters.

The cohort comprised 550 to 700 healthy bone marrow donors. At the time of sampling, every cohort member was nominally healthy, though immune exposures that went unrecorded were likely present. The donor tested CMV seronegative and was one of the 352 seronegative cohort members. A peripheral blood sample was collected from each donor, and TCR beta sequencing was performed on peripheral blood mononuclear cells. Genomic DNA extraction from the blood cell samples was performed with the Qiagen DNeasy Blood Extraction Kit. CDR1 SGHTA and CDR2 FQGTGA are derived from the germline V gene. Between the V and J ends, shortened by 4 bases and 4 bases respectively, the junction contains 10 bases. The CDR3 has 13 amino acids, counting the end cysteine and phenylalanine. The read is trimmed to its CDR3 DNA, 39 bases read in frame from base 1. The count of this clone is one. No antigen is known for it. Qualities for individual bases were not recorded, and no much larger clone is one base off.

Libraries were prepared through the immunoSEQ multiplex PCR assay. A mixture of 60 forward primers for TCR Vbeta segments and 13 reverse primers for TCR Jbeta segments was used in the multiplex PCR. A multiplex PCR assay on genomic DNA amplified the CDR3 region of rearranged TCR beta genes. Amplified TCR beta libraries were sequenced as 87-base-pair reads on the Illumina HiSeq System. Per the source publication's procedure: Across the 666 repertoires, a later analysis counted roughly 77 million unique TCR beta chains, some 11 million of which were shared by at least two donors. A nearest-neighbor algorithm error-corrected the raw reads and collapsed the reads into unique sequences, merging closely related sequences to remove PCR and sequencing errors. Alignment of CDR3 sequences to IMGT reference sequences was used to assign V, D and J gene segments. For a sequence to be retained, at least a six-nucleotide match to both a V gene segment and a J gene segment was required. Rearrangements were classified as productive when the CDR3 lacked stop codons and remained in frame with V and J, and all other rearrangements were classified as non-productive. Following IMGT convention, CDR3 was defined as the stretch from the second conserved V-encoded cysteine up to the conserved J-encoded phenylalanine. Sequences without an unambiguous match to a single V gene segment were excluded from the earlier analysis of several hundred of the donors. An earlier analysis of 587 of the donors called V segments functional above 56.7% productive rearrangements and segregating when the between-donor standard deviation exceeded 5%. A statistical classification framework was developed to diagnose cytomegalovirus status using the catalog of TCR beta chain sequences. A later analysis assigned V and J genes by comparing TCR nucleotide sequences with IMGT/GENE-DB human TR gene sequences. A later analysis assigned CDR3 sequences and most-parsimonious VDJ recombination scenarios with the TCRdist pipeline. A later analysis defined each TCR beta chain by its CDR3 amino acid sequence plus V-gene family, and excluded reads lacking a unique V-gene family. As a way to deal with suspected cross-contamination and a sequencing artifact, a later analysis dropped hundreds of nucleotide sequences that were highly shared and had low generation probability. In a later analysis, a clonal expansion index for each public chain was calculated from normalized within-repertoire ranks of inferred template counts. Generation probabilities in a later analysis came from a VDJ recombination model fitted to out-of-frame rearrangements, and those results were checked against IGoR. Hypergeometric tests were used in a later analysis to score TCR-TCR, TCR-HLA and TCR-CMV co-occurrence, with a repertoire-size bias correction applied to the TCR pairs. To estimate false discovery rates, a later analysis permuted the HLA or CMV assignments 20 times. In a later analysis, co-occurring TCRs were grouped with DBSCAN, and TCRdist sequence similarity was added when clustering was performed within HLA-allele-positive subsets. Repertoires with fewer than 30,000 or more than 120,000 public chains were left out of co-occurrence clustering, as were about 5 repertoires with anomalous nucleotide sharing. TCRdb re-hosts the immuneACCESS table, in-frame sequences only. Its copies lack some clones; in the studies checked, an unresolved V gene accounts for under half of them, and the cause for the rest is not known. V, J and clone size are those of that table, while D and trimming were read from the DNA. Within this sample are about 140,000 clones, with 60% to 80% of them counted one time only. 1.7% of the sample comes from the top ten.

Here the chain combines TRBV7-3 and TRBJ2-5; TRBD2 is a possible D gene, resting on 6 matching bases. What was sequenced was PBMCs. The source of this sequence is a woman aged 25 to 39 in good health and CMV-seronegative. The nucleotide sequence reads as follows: TGTGCCAGCAGCTCGGGAGTCCTAGAGACCCAGTACTTC. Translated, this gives CASSSGVLETQYF.